A single sample is the source of the 10 T cell receptor beta chains below, sequenced in a study of T cell responses to AZD1222 COVID-19 vaccine. Libraries were prepared by immunoSEQ multiplex PCR; TCRdb keeps only in-frame clonotypes and omits some of them. This sample carries roughly 91,000 clones, approximately 89% of them seen once, and the ten largest clones take 2.2%. This material consisted of peripheral blood, taken on day 0 of AZD1222 vaccination. All receptors derive from an adult in good health.

This clone appeared a single time. The V call is TRBV7-6, the J call TRBJ2-1, with TRBD1 matching over 10 bases. J was trimmed by 4 bases and V by 2 bases; bases with no gene match: 5. Per the germline V gene, CDR1 is SGHVS and CDR2 is FNYEAQ. This CDR3 has 16 residues. The chain's CDR3 is CASSLPGQGRYNEQFF. Written as DNA, the CDR3 is TGTGCCAGCAGCTTACCGGGACAGGGGCGTTACAATGAGCAGTTCTTC.

V and J are TRBV11-2 and TRBJ1-6, with D possibly TRBD1 on 6 matching bases. There are 16 residues in the CDR3. Germline CDR1 reads SGHAT; CDR2 reads FQNNGV. The germline V and J ends were trimmed by 1 base and 8 bases, with 15 bases remaining between them. CDR3 amino acids: CASSLGPRGADSPLHF. CDR3 DNA sequence: TGTGCCAGCAGCTTAGGCCCCAGGGGAGCTGATTCACCCCTCCACTTT. Drawing the rest from reference TRBV11-2 and TRBJ1-6, the complete variable domain is EAGVAQSPRYKIIEKRQSVAFWCNPISGHATLYWYQQILGQGPKLLIQFQNNGVVDDSQLPKDRFSAERLKGVDSTLKIQPAKLEDSAVYLCASSLGPRGADSPLHFGNGTRLTVT.

The rearrangement links TRBV4-2 to TRBJ1-5; 9 bases are shared with TRBD1. The CDR3 spans 16 residues. V trimming: 3 bases; J trimming: 3 bases; junction bases outside the gene matches: 6. Germline V CDR1 and CDR2: LGHNA, YNFKEQ. As DNA, the CDR3 is TGTGCCAGCAGCCACCGGACAGGGGCTTTCAATCAGCCCCAGCATTTT. It translates to CASSHRTGAFNQPQHF.

This chain connects TRBV9 to TRBJ1-4, with D possibly TRBD1 on 6 matching bases. Trimming removed 4 bases at V and 2 bases at J, with 12 bases between. The CDR3 sequence is 15 residues long. CDR1 is SGDLS, CDR2 YYNGEE, per germline. The CDR3 nucleotides are TGTGCCAGCAGCTCAACCAGGGGTACTAATGAAAAACTGTTTTTT. Its protein is CASSSTRGTNEKLFF.

This chain uses TRBV6-1 with TRBJ1-1; D remains ambiguous. With 2 bases removed from V and 1 base from J, the gap between germline ends came to 5 bases. Germline CDR1 and CDR2: MNHNS and SASEGT. The CDR3 is made up of 13 amino acids. CDR3 sequence reads: CASSESGNTEAFF. CDR3 nucleotides: TGTGCCAGCAGTGAATCAGGGAACACTGAAGCTTTCTTT.

The J gene is TRBJ2-3, the V gene TRBV6-5, with D tentatively TRBD1 (6 bases). This CDR3 is built from 15 residues. The V end was cut by 6 bases, the J end by 4 bases, with 17 bases between. In germline, CDR1 is MNHEY, CDR2 SVGAGI. In DNA, the CDR3 is TGTGCCAGCAGCTCAAGGGACACGGGACCAGATACGCAGTATTTT. This sequence encodes CASSSRDTGPDTQYF.

J is TRBJ1-1 and V is TRBV7-2; D possibly corresponds to TRBD1 (5 bases). Trimming shortened V by 5 bases and J by 4 bases, and 23 bases separated the two germline ends. Germline CDR1 is SGHTA and CDR2 is FQGNSA. This CDR3 region has 17 residues. The DNA for the CDR3 is TGTGCCAGCAGCCCGGACCAGGGCCTATTAAGGGGCACTGAAGCTTTCTTT. This gives the protein CASSPDQGLLRGTEAFF.

This clone has a single count. CDR3 sequence reads: CASSSSSTGQEKLFF. The CDR3 coding sequence is TGTGCCAGTAGTAGTTCTTCGACAGGGCAGGAAAAACTGTTTTTT. J is TRBJ1-4 and V is TRBV19; the match to TRBD1 covers 7 bases. Germline lookup yields CDR1 LNHDA and CDR2 SQIVND (reference sequence). The ends lost 4 bases at V and 8 bases at J; junction bases unmatched: 10. The length of the CDR3 is 15 residues.

In DNA, the CDR3 is TGTGCCAGCAGTAAAGGGTCCTACGAGCAGTACTTC. This encodes CASSKGSYEQYF. This chain uses TRBV6-2 or TRBV6-3 with TRBJ2-7; the D is unclear. The CDR3 sequence is 12 residues long. Germline V lookup: CDR1 MNHEY, CDR2 SVGEGT. Trimming shortened V by 5 bases and J by 1 base, and 6 bases separated the two germline ends.

CDR3: CASSLAGQGTEAFF. In nucleotides, the CDR3 is TGTGCCAGCAGCTTAGCGGGTCAGGGCACTGAAGCTTTCTTT. The V call is TRBV7-2, the J call TRBJ1-1, with D possibly TRBD1 on 5 matching bases. Germline V gene data show CDR1 as SGHTA and CDR2 as FQGNSA. The V end lost 0 bases, the J end lost 4 bases, and 9 bases lay between the germline ends. The CDR3 runs to 14 residues.